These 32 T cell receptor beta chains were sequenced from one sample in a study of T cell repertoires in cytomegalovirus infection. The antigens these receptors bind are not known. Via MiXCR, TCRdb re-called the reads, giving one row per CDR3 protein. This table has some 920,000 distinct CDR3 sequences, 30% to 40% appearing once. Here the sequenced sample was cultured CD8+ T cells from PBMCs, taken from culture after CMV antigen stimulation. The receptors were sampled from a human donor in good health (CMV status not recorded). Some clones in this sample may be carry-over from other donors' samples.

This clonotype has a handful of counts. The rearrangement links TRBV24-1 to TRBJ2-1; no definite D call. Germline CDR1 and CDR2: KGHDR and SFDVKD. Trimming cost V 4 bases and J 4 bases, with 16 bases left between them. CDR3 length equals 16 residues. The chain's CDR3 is CATSDPKVGLYNEQFF. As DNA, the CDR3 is TGTGCCACCAGTGACCCCAAGGTAGGGTTATACAATGAGCAGTTCTTC.

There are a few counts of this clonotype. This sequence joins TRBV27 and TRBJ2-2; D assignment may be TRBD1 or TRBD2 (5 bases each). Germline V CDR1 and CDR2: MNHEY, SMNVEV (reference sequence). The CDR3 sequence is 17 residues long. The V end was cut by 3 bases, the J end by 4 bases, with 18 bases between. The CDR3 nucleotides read TGTGCCAGCAGTTTGGTTGGACACTCGGGGTCCACCGGGGAGCTGTTTTTT. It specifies CASSLVGHSGSTGELFF.

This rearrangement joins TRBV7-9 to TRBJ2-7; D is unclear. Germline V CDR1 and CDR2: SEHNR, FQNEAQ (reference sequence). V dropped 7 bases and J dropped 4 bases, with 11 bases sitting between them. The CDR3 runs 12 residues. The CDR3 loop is CASNQSVYEQYF. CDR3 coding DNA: TGTGCCAGCAACCAATCGGTTTACGAGCAGTACTTC.

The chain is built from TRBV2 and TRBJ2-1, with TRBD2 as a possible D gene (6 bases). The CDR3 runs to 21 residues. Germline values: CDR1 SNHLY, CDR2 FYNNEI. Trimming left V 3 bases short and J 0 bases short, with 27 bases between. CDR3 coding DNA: TGTGCCAGCAGTGAGGGGGTTATCGGCAGGGACTTTCCTCTCTCCTACAATGAGCAGTTCTTC. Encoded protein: CASSEGVIGRDFPLSYNEQFF.

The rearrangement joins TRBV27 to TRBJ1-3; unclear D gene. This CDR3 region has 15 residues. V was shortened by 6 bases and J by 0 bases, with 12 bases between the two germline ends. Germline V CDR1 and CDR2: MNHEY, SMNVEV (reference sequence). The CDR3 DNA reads TGTGCCAGCAGCCGCAGTATCAGCTCTGGAAACACCATATATTTT. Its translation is CASSRSISSGNTIYF.

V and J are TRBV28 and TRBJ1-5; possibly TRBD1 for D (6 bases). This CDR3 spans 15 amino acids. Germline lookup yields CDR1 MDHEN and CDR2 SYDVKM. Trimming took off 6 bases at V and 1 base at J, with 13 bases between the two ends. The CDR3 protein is CASSLDRNSNQPQHF. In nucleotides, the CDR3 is TGTGCCAGCAGCCTCGACAGGAACAGCAATCAGCCCCAGCATTTT.

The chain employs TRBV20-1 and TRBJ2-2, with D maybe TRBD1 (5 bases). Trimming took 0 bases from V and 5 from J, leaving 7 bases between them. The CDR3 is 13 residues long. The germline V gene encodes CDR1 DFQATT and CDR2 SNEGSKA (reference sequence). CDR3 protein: CSARDKGTGELFF. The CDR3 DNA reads TGCAGTGCTAGAGATAAGGGGACCGGGGAGCTGTTTTTT.

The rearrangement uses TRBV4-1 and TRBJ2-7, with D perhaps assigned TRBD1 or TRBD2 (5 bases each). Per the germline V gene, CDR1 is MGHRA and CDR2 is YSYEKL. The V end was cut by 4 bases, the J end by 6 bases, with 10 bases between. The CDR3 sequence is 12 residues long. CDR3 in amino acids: CASSPGTGEQYF. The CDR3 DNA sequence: TGCGCCAGCAGCCCCGGGACCGGCGAGCAGTACTTC.

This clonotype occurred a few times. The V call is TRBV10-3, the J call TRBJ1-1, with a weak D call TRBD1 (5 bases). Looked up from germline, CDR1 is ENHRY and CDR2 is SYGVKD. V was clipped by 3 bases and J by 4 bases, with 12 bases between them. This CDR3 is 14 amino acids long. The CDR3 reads CAISDSRASTEAFF. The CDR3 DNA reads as TGTGCCATCAGTGATTCCAGGGCTAGCACTGAAGCTTTCTTT.

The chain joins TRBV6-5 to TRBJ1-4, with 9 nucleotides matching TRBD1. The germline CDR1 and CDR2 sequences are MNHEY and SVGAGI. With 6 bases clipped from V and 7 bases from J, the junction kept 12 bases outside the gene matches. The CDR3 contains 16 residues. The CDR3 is CASSDYRGPGFEKLFF. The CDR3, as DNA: TGTGCCAGCAGCGATTACAGGGGGCCGGGTTTTGAAAAACTGTTTTTT.

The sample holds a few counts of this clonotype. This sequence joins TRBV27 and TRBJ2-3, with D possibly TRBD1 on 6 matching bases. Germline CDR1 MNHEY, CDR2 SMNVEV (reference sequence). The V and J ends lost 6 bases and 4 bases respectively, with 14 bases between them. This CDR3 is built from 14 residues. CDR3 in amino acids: CASSLTGTADTQYF. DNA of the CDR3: TGTGCCAGCAGCCTCACAGGGACCGCAGATACGCAGTATTTT.

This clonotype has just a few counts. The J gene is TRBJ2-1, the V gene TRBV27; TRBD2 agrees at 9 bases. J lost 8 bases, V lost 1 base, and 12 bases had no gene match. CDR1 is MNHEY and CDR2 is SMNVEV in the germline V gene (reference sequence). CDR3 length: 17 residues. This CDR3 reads CASSLLPAGGPFDEQFF. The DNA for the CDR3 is TGTGCCAGCAGTTTATTACCAGCGGGGGGCCCTTTCGATGAGCAGTTCTTC.

CDR3 nucleotide sequence: TGTGCCAGCTTCTTAGGTGGGGGGGCCGAAGATACGCAGTATTTT. Its protein product is CASFLGGGAEDTQYF. This chain joins TRBV6-6 and TRBJ2-3, with D possibly TRBD2 on 7 matching bases. From germline, CDR1 is MNHNY and CDR2 SVGAGI (reference sequence). CDR3 length: 15 residues. The V gene lost 8 bases and the J gene lost 5 bases, with 20 bases spanning the gap.

In nucleotides, the CDR3 is TGTGCCAGCAGCCAAGGGCTAGCGGAGGGATGGGGTGAGCAGTTCTTC. As protein: CASSQGLAEGWGEQFF. The chain combines TRBV14 with TRBJ2-1; TRBD2 matches at 7 bases. Germline CDR1 is SGHDN and CDR2 is FVKESK. The CDR3 extends over 16 amino acids. The V gene end was trimmed by 1 base and the J gene end by 9 bases; junction bases not matched to a gene: 12.

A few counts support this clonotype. The CDR3 here is CASSPVRGANEQFF. The CDR3, as DNA: TGTGCCAGCTCACCTGTTAGGGGGGCCAATGAGCAGTTCTTC. J is TRBJ2-1 and V is TRBV18, with D perhaps matching TRBD1 or TRBD2 (6 bases each). Trimming removed 3 bases from V and 6 bases from J, with 12 bases in between. The germline CDR1 and CDR2 sequences are KGHSH and LQKENI. The CDR3 is 14 residues long.

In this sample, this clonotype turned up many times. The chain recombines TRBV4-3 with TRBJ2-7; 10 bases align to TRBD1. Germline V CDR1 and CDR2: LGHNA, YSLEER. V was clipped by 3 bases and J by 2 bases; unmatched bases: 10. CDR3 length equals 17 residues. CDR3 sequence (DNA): TGCGCCAGCAGCCACCCGGCGGGACAGGGGTCCCCCTACGAGCAGTACGTC. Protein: CASSHPAGQGSPYEQYV.

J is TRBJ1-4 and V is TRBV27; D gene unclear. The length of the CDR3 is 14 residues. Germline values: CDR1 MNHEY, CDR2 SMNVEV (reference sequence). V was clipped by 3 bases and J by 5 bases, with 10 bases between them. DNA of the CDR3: TGTGCCAGCAGTTTGGGTTTAGGCAATGAAAAACTGTTTTTT. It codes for CASSLGLGNEKLFF.

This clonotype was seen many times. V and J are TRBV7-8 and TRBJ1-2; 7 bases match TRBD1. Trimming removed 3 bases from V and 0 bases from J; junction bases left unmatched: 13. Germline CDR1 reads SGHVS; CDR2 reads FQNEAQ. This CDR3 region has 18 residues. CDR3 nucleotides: TGTGCCAGCAGCTTGGGTCGGGGGACAGCAAGACCTAACTATGGCTACACCTTC. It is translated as CASSLGRGTARPNYGYTF.

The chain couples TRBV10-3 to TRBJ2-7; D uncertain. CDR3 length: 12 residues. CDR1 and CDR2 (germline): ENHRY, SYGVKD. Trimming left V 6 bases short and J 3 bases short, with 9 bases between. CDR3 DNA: TGTGCCATCAGCCTAGAAGGCTACGAGCAGTACTTC. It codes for CAISLEGYEQYF.

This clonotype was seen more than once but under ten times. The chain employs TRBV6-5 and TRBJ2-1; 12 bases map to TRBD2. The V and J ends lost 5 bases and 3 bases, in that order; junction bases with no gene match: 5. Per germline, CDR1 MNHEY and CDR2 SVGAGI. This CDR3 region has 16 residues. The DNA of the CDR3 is TGTGCCAGCAGTCCTAGACTAGCGGGGGACTACAATGAGCAGTTCTTC. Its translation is CASSPRLAGDYNEQFF.

The CDR3 nucleotides read TGTGCCAGCAGCCCCTTGGCCATTGGGTACAATCAGCCCCAGCATTTT. It translates to CASSPLAIGYNQPQHF. V usage is TRBV12-3 or TRBV12-4 and J usage is TRBJ1-5, with D uncertain. The CDR3 loop spans 16 amino acids. The V end lost 6 bases, the J end lost 3 bases, and 18 bases lay between the germline ends.

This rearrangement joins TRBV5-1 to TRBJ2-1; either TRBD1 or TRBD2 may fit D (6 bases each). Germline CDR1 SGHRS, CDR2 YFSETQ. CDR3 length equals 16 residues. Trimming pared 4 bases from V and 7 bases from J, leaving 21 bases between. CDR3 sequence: CASSLKGGRLVNEQFF. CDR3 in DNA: TGCGCCAGCAGCCTGAAGGGGGGCCGGTTGGTGAATGAGCAGTTCTTC.

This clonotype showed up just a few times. Written as DNA, the CDR3 is TGTGCCATCGAAAGGACAGGAGGCGGCTACACCTTC. Its translation is CAIERTGGGYTF. The rearrangement uses TRBV10-3 and TRBJ1-2; 7 bases align to TRBD1. This CDR3 comprises 12 residues. The germline CDR1 and CDR2 sequences are ENHRY and SYGVKD. Losses at the gene ends were 8 bases for V and 8 bases for J; bases not matched to a gene: 8.

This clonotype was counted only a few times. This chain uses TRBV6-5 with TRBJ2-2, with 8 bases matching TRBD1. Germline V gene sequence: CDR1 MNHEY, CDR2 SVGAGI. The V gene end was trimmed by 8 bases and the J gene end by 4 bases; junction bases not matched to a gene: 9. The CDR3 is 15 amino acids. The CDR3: CASPRQGWITGELFF. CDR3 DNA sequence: TGTGCCAGCCCCAGACAGGGGTGGATCACCGGGGAGCTGTTTTTT.

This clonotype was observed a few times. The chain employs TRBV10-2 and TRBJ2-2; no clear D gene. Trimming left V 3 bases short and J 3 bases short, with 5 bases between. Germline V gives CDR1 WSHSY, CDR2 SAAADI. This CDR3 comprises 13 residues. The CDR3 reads CASSEEDTGELFF. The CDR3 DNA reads TGCGCCAGCAGTGAAGAGGACACCGGGGAGCTGTTTTTT.

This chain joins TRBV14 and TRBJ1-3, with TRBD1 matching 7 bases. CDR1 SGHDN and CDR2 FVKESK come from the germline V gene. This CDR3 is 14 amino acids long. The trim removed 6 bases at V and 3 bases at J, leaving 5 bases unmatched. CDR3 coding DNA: TGTGCCAGCAGACCTACAGGGGTTGGAAACACCATATATTTT. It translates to CASRPTGVGNTIYF.

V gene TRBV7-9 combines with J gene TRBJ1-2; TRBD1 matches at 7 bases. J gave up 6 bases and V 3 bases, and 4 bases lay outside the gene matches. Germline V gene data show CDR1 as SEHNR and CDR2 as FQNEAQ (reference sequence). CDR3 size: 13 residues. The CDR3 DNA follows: TGTGCCAGCAGCTTCGGGGACAGAAATGGCTACACCTTC. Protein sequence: CASSFGDRNGYTF.

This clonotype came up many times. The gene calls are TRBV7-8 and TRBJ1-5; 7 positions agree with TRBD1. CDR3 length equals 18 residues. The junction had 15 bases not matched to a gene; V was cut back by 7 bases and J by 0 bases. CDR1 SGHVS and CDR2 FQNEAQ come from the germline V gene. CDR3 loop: CASTKDREAKYSNQPQHF. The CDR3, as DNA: TGTGCCAGCACCAAAGACAGGGAGGCGAAATATAGCAATCAGCCCCAGCATTTT.

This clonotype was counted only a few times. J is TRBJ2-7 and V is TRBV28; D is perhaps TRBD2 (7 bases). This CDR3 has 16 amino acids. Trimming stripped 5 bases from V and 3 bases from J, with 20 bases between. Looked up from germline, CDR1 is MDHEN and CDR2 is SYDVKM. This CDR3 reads CASSPARGGGRYEQYV. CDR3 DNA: TGTGCCAGCAGTCCCGCCAGGGGCGGGGGCCGCTACGAGCAGTACGTC.

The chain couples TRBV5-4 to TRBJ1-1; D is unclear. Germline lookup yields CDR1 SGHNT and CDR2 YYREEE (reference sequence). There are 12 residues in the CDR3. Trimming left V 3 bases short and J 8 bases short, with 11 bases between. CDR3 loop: CASSSGFVEAFF. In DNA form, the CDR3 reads TGTGCCAGCAGCTCTGGGTTTGTCGAAGCTTTCTTT.

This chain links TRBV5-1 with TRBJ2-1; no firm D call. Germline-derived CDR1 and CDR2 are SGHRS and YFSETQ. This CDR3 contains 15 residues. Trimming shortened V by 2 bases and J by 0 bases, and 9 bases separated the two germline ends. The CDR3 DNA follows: TGCGCCAGCAGCTTTTTGAAGAGCTCCTACAATGAGCAGTTCTTC. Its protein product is CASSFLKSSYNEQFF.

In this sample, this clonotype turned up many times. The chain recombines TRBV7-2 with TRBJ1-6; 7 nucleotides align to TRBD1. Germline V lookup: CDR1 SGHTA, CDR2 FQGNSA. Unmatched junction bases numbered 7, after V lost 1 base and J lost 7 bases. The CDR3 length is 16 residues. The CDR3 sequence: CASSLDRGAGNSPLHF. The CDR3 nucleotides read TGTGCCAGCAGCTTAGACAGGGGCGCGGGAAATTCACCCCTCCACTTT.